This T cell receptor beta chain was observed in a study of tumor and adjacent non-tumor tissue in lung cancer. Study at large: Patients comprised about a dozen adenocarcinoma, a couple of squamous cell carcinoma and 1 small cell lung cancer. Patients were aged about 30 to 76, approximately 11 men and roughly 5 women, stage I to III. Points from the study as a whole: Normal lung showed higher cumulative top 100 clone frequency than tumor. Patients with more diverse tumor TCRs had worse survival.

RNA was extracted from bulk tissue without any cell sorting. CDR3 size: 13 residues. The germline V gene has CDR1 SGHAT and CDR2 FQNNGV. The library came from three nested PCR rounds adapted from ARM-PCR protocols. TCRdb processed the multiplex PCR reads anew with MiXCR; each CDR3 protein has one entry. Here the sample spans over 110,000 distinct CDR3 sequences, approximately 70% being singletons. In this sample, this clonotype turned up once. Its antigen is currently unknown. At one of its ends the junction is not consistent with the germline gene, which may arise from a read error. The chain links TRBV11-2 to TRBJ2-5, with TRBD1 identical over 8 bases. The specimen sequenced was lung tumor tissue. The origin of this receptor is a man aged 55-75 years with small cell lung cancer. The CDR3 is CTSNRDRGETQYF. As DNA, the CDR3 is TGTACCAGCAACCGAGACAGGGGAGAGACCCAGTACTTC.